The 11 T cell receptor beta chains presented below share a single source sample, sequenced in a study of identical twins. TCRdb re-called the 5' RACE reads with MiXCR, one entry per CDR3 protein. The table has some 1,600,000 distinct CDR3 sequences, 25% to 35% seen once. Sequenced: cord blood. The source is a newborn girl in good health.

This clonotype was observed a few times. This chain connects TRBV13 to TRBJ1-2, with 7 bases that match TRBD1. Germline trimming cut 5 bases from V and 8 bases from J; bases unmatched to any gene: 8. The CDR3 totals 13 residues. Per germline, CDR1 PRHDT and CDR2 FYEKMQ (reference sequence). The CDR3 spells CASSVSYRGGYTF. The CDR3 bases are TGTGCCAGCAGCGTTAGTTACAGGGGAGGCTACACCTTC.

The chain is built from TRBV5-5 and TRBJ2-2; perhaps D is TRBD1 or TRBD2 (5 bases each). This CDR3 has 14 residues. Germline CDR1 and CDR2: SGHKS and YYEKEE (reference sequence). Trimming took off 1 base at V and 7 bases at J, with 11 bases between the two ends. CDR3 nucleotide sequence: TGTGCCAGCAGCTTGTCAGGGAGCGGCGGGGAGCTGTTTTTT. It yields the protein CASSLSGSGGELFF.

CDR3 loop: CASSYGTSGGRVRNEQYF. Here the CDR3 DNA reads TGTGCCAGCAGTTACGGGACTAGCGGGGGCCGGGTAAGAAATGAGCAGTACTTC. This rearrangement joins TRBV6-2 or TRBV6-3 to TRBJ2-5; the match to TRBD2 covers 14 bases. V shed 2 bases and J 11 bases; nucleotides not matched to a gene: 16. Germline V lookup: CDR1 MNHEY, CDR2 SVGEGT. CDR3 length: 18 residues.

The DNA for the CDR3 is TGTGCCAGACTAACAGGAGGGGGGAATGAAAAACTGTTTTTT. Translating it yields CARLTGGGNEKLFF. The chain couples TRBV25-1 to TRBJ1-4; TRBD1 is a possible D gene (6 bases). Germline V lookup: CDR1 MGHDK, CDR2 SYGVNS. The V and J ends lost 9 bases and 5 bases respectively, with 16 bases between them. There are 14 residues in the CDR3.

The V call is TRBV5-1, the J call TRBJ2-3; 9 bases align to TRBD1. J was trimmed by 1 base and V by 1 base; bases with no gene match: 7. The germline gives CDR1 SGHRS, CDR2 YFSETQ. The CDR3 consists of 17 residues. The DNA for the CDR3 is TGCGCCAGCAGCTTGCGTGTACAGGGGGCTGGCACAGATACGCAGTATTTT. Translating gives CASSLRVQGAGTDTQYF.

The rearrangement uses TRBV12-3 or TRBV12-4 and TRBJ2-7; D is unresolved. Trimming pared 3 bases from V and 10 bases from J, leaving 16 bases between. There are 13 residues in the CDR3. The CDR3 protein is CASSFSNQEAQYF. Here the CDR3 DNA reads TGTGCCAGCAGTTTTAGCAACCAAGAGGCCCAGTACTTC.

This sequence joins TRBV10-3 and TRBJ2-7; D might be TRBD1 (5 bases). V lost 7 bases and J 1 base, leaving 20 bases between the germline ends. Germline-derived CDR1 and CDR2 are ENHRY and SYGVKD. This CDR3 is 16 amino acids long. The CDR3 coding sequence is TGTGCCATCACCCTGGTAGGGGCAGGGAATTCCTACGAGCAGTACTTC. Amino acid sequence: CAITLVGAGNSYEQYF.

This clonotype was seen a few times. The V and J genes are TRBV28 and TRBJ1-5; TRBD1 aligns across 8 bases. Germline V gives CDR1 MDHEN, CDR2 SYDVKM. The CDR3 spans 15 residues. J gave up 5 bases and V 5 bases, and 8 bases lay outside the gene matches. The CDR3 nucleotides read TGTGCCAGCAGTCCCCCGGACAGGGTTGATCAGCCCCAGCATTTT. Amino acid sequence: CASSPPDRVDQPQHF. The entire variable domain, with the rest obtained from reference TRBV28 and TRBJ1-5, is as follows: DVKVTQSSRYLVKRTGEKVFLECVQDMDHENMFWYRQDPGLGLRLIYFSYDVKMKEKGDIPEGYSVSREKKERFSLILESASTNQTSMYLCASSPPDRVDQPQHFGDGTRLSIL.

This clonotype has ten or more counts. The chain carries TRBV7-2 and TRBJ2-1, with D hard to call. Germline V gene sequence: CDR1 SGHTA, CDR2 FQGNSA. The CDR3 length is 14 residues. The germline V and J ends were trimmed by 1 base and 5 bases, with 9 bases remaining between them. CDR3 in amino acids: CASSLGRANNEQFF. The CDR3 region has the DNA TGTGCCAGCAGCTTAGGAAGGGCGAACAATGAGCAGTTCTTC. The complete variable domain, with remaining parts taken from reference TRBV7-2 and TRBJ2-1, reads GAGVSQSPSNKVTEKGKDVELRCDPISGHTALYWYRQSLGQGLEFLIYFQGNSAPDKSGLPSDRFSAERTGGSVSTLTIQRTQQEDSAVYLCASSLGRANNEQFFGPGTRLTVL.

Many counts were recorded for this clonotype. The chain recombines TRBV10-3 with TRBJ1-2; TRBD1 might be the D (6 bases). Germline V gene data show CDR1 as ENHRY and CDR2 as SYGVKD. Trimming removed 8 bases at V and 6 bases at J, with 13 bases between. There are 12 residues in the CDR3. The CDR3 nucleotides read TGTGCCATCGGGAGGGACATAGATGGCTACACCTTC. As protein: CAIGRDIDGYTF.

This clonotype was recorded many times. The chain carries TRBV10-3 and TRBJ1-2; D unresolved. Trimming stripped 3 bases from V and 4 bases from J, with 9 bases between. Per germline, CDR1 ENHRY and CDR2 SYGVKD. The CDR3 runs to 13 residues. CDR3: CAISDGVRYGYTF. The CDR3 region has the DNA TGTGCCATCAGTGATGGGGTCCGCTATGGCTACACCTTC.